This T cell receptor beta chain was documented in a study of cytomegalovirus exposure and HLA in healthy donors. With 6 bases removed from V and 2 bases from J, the gap between germline ends came to 15 bases. The CDR3 runs 15 residues. Germline assignment: CDR1 SNHLY and CDR2 FYNNEI. Study-level findings and limits: About 90% or about 30% of the time was how often most TCR beta V segments were productive, according to an earlier analysis. The likely origin of a cluster of highly shared sequence variants was a sequencing artifact.

Everyone who donated was a healthy bone marrow donor. A note on this clone: The target antigen is unknown.

This PCR relied on a set of 60 Vbeta primers and 13 Jbeta primers. Profiled with immunoSEQ multiplex PCR; TCRdb holds only in-frame clones, not every one. The sample spans approximately 180,000 clones; the ten largest clones claim 6.5%. The source material was PBMCs. The genes are TRBV2 and TRBJ2-3; perhaps TRBD2 as D (6 bases). The sequence derives from a man aged 25-45 years in good health and CMV-seronegative. The CDR3 region is CASRPDYLITDTQYF. DNA of the CDR3: TGTGCCAGCAGACCGGACTACCTAATCACAGATACGCAGTATTTT.